This T cell receptor beta chain originates from a study of cytomegalovirus exposure and HLA in healthy donors. Overall study context: Across around 400 genotyped donors, about 80% landed in the Caucasian-associated ancestry cluster.

The PCR contained 60 Vbeta and 13 Jbeta primers. Sequencing used immunoSEQ multiplex PCR; TCRdb keeps in-frame clones, though not all of them. Of under 200,000 clones listed, roughly 75% are singletons. Germline assignment: CDR1 SGDLS and CDR2 YYNGEE. V lost 0 bases, J lost 1 base, and 12 bases stayed unmatched. This CDR3 comprises 18 residues. V and J are TRBV9 and TRBJ2-7, with 8 bases lining up with TRBD2. This sequence originates from a female donor in good health and CMV-seronegative. Sequenced sample: PBMCs. The DNA of the CDR3 is TGTGCCAGCAGCGTAGCTACGAGAGGGGCGGGGGGATCCTACGAGCAGTACTTC. It is translated as CASSVATRGAGGSYEQYF.